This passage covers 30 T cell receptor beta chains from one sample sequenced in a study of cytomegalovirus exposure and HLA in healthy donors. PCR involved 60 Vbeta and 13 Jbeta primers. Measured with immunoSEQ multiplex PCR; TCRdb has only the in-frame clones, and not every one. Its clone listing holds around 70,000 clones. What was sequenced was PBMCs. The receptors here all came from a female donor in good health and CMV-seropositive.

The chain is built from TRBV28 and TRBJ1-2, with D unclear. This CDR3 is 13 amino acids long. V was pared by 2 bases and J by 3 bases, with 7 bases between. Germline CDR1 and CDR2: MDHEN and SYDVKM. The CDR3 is CASSLDGDYGYTF. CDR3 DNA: TGTGCCAGCAGTTTAGACGGAGACTATGGCTACACCTTC.

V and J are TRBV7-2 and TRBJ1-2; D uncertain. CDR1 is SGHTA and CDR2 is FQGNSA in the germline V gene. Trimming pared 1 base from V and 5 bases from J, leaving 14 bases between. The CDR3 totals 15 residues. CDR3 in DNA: TGTGCCAGCAGCTTAGGGCACGGCGGGTTTTATGGCTACACCTTC. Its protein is CASSLGHGGFYGYTF.

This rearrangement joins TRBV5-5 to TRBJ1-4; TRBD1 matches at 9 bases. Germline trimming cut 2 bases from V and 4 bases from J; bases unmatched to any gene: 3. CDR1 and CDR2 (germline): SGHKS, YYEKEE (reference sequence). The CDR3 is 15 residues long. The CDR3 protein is CASSFGTGINEKLFF. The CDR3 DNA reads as TGTGCCAGCAGCTTCGGGACAGGGATTAATGAAAAACTGTTTTTT.

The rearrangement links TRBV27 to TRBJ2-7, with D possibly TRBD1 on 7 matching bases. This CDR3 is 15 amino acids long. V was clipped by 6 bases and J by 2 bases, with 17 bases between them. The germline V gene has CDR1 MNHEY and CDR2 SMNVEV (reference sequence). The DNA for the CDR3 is TGTGCCAGCAGCCGTGGACTACAGGGGCCCTACGAGCAGTACTTC. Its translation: CASSRGLQGPYEQYF.

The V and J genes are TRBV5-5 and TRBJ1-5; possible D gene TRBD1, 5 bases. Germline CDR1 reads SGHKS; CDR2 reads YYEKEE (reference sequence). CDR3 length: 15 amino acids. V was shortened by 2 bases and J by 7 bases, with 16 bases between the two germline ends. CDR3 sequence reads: CASSFAGGGDQPQHF. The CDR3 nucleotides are TGTGCCAGCAGCTTTGCGGGGGGAGGGGACCAGCCCCAGCATTTT.

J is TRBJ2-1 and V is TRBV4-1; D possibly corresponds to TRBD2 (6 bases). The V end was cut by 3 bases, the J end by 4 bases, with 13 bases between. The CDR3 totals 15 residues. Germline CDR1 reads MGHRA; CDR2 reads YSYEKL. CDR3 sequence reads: CASSQPSGRYNEQFF. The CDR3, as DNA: TGCGCCAGCAGCCAGCCCAGCGGGCGTTACAATGAGCAGTTCTTC.

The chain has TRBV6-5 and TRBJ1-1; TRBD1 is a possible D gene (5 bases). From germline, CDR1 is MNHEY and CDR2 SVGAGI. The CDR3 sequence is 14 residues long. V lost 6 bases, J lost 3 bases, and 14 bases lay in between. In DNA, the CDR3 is TGTGCCAGCAGCCCTCAGGGTTTCGACACTGAAGCTTTCTTT. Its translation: CASSPQGFDTEAFF.

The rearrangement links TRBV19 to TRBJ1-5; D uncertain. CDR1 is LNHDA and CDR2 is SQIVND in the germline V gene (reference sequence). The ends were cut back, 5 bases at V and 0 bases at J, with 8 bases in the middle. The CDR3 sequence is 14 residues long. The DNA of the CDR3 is TGTGCCAGTAGTCAACAGAGTAGCAATCAGCCCCAGCATTTT. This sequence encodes CASSQQSSNQPQHF. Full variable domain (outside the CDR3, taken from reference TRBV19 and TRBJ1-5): DGGITQSPKYLFRKEGQNVTLSCEQNLNHDAMYWYRQDPGQGLRLIYYSQIVNDFQKGDIAEGYSVSREKKESFPLTVTSAQKNPTAFYLCASSQQSSNQPQHFGDGTRLSIL.

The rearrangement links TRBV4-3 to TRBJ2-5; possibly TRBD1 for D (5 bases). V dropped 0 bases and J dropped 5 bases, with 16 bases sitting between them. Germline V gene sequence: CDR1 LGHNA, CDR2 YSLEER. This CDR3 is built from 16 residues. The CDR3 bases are TGCGCCAGCAGCCAAGAAGGGGCAGGATCGGTGGAGACCCAGTACTTC. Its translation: CASSQEGAGSVETQYF.

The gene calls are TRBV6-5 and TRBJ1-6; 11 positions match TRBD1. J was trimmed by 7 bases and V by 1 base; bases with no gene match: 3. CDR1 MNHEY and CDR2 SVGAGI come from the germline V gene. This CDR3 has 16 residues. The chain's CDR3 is CASSYWGQGGNSPLHF. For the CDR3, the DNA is TGTGCCAGCAGTTACTGGGGACAGGGGGGGAATTCACCCCTCCACTTT.

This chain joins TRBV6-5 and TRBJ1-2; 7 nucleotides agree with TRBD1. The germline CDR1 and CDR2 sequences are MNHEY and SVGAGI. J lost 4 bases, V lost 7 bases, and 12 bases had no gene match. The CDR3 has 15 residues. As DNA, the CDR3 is TGTGCCAGCATTCCCGCGACAGGGATCGGCTATGGCTACACCTTC. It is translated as CASIPATGIGYGYTF.

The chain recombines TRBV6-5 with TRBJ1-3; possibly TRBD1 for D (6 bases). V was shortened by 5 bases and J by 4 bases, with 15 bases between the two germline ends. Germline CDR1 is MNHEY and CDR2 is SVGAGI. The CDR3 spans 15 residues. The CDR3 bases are TGTGCCAGCAGTAACGGACAGTCTAGAGGAAACACCATATATTTT. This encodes CASSNGQSRGNTIYF.

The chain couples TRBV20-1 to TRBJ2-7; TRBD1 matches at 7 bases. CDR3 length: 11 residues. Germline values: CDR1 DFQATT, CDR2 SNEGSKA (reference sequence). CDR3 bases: TGCAGGACAGGGCCGGGGTACGAGCAGTACTTC. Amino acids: CRTGPGYEQYF.

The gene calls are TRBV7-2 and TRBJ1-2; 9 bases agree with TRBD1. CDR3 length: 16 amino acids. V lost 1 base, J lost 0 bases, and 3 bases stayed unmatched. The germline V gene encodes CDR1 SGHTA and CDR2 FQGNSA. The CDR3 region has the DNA TGTGCCAGCAGCTTAGGAGGGACAGGGACTAACTATGGCTACACCTTC. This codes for CASSLGGTGTNYGYTF. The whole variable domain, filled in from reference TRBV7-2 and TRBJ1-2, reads GAGVSQSPSNKVTEKGKDVELRCDPISGHTALYWYRQSLGQGLEFLIYFQGNSAPDKSGLPSDRFSAERTGGSVSTLTIQRTQQEDSAVYLCASSLGGTGTNYGYTFGSGTRLTVV.

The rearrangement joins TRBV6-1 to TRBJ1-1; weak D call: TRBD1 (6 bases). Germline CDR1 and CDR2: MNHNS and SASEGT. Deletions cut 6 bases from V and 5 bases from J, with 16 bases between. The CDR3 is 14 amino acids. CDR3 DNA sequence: TGTGCCAGCAGCATACGGGGGGCTCAGACTGAAGCTTTCTTT. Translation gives CASSIRGAQTEAFF.

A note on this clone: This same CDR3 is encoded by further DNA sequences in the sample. The CDR3 loop reads CASSPQGDYGYTF. The CDR3 DNA follows: TGTGCCAGCAGTCCACAGGGGGACTATGGCTACACCTTC. The gene calls are TRBV6-5 and TRBJ1-2; 8 nucleotides line up with TRBD1. V lost 5 bases to trimming and J lost 3 bases; unmatched junction nucleotides: 2. Germline assignment: CDR1 MNHEY and CDR2 SVGAGI. This CDR3 has 13 amino acids.

CDR3 loop: CSVDRGGGPPYEQYF. As DNA, the CDR3 is TGCAGCGTTGACAGGGGTGGGGGTCCCCCCTACGAGCAGTACTTC. This rearrangement joins TRBV29-1 to TRBJ2-7; TRBD1 is a possible D gene (6 bases). The V end lost 3 bases, the J end lost 2 bases, and 17 bases lay between the germline ends. Germline CDR1 SQVTM, CDR2 ANQGSEA. CDR3 length: 15 residues.

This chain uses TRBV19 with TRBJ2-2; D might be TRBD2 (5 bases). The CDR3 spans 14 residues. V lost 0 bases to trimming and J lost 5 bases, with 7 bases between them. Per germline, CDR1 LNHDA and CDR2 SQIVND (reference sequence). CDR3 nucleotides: TGTGCCAGTAGTATAGAGGGCGGGACCGGGGAGCTGTTTTTT. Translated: CASSIEGGTGELFF.

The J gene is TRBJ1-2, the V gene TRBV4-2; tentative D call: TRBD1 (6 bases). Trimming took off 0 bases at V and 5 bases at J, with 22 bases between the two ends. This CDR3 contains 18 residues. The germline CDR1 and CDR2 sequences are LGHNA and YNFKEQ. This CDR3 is CASSQEGGAAAGSYGYTF. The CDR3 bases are TGTGCCAGCAGCCAAGAGGGGGGGGCAGCGGCAGGGTCTTATGGCTACACCTTC.

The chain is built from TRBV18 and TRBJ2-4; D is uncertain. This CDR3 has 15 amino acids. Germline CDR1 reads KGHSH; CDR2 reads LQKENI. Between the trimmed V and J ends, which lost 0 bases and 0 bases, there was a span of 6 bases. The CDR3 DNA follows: TGTGCCAGCTCACCACCCCAATTAGCCAAAAACATTCAGTACTTC. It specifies CASSPPQLAKNIQYF.

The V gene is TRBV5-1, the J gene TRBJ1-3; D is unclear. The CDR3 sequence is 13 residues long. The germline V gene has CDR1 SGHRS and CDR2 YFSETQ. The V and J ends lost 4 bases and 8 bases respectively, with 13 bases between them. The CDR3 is CASSQSYGDTIYF. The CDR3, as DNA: TGCGCCAGCAGCCAATCCTACGGGGACACCATATATTTT. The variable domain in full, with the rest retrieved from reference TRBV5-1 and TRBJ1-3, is KAGVTQTPRYLIKTRGQQVTLSCSPISGHRSVSWYQQTPGQGLQFLFEYFSETQRNKGNFPGRFSGRQFSNSRSEMNVSTLELGDSALYLCASSQSYGDTIYFGEGSWLTVV.

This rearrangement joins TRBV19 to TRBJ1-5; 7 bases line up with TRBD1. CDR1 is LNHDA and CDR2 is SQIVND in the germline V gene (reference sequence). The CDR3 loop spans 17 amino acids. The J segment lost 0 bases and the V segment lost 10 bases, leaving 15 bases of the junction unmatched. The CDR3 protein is CATGGQGQFYSNQPQHF. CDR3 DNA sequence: TGTGCCACAGGGGGGCAGGGCCAATTCTATAGCAATCAGCCCCAGCATTTT. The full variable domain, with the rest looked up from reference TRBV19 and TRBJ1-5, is DGGITQSPKYLFRKEGQNVTLSCEQNLNHDAMYWYRQDPGQGLRLIYYSQIVNDFQKGDIAEGYSVSREKKESFPLTVTSAQKNPTAFYLCATGGQGQFYSNQPQHFGDGTRLSIL.

The CDR3 here is CASSSTLRGHGNQPQHF. The CDR3 DNA follows: TGTGCCAGCAGCTCGACCCTACGGGGACACGGCAATCAGCCCCAGCATTTT. This sequence joins TRBV7-9 and TRBJ1-5; D is perhaps TRBD1 (6 bases). The germline gives CDR1 SEHNR, CDR2 FQNEAQ (reference sequence). CDR3 length: 17 residues. Trimming left V 4 bases short and J 2 bases short, with 18 bases between.

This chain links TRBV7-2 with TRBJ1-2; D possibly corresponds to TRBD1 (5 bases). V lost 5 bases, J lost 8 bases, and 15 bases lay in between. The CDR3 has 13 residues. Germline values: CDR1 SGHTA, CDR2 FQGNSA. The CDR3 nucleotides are TGTGCCAGCAGCGCATCAGGGTTAAGAGGCTACACCTTC. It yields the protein CASSASGLRGYTF.

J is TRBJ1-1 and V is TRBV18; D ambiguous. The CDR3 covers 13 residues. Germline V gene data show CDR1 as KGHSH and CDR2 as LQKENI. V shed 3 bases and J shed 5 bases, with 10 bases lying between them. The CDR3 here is CASSPGEDTEAFF. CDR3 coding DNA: TGTGCCAGCTCACCCGGGGAGGATACTGAAGCTTTCTTT.

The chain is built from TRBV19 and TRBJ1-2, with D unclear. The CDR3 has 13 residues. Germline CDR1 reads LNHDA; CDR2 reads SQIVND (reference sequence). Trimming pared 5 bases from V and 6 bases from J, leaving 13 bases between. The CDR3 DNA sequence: TGTGCCAGTAGTGGAGTCGACGGCGATGGCTACACCTTC. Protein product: CASSGVDGDGYTF.

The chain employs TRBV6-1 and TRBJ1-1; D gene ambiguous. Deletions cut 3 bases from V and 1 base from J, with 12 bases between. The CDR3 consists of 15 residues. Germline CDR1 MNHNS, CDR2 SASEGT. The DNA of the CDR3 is TGTGCCAGCAGTGATCCCAGGAACGGGAACACTGAAGCTTTCTTT. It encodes CASSDPRNGNTEAFF.

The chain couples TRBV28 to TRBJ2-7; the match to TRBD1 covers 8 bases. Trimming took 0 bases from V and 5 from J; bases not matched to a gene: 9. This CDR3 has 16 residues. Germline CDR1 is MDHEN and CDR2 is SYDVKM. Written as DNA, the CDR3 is TGTGCCAGCAGTTTATGGTCAGGACCAGGGGGCAACGAGCAGTACTTC. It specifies CASSLWSGPGGNEQYF.

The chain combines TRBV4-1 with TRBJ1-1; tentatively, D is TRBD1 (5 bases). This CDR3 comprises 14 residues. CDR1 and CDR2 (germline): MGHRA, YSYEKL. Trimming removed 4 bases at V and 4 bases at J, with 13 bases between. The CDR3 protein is CASSPGGTGTEAFF. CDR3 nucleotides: TGCGCCAGCAGCCCGGGGGGGACGGGCACTGAAGCTTTCTTT.

This CDR3 reads CAWSHPAGQGTYEQYF. CDR3 bases: TGTGCCTGGAGTCACCCAGCCGGACAGGGCACATACGAGCAGTACTTC. V usage is TRBV30 and J usage is TRBJ2-7, with TRBD1 identical over 8 bases. This CDR3 is built from 16 residues. CDR1 GTSNPN and CDR2 SVGIG come from the germline V gene (reference sequence). The junction had 13 bases not matched to a gene; V was cut back by 2 bases and J by 4 bases.